This section outlines one T cell receptor beta chain sequence together with its context. No antigen is known for it. Nothing much larger sits one base from this clone, and base qualities are not available. Trimming leaves V shorter by 3 bases and J shorter by 8 bases, with the junction holding 8 bases beyond the gene matches. The germline V gene (reference sequence) specifies LNHDA as CDR1 and SQIVND as CDR2. Spanning cysteine to phenylalanine, the CDR3 consists of 14 amino acids. Only the CDR3 part of the read is kept: 42 bases, read in frame from the first base. For deep sequencing, PBMC libraries mostly used around 0.45 ug of input genomic DNA, with six replicates for each sample. Following the manufacturer's instructions, the team built TCRbeta libraries using the immunoSEQ hsTCRbeta kit. The completed libraries were mixed into a single pool at 3 nM, then sequenced with an Illumina NovaSeq 6000 S4 flow cell. Turning to the authors' computational methods: The immunoSEQ Analyzer handled quality control and preprocessing of the raw data. The analysis was restricted to productive rearrangements, with each unique CDR3 amino acid sequence defining a clonotype. Repertoire clonality was estimated as the Gini-Simpson index, which was computed with the R package tcR. Student's t test was used to compare Gini indices, while Pearson correlation assessed associations with tumor size change. Sourced from immuneACCESS, this table was stored by TCRdb with only in-frame sequences that have V and J called. A share of the clones is absent; for the studies checked, an unresolved V gene accounts for under half, and the remainder has no known explanation. The DNA gave D and trimming, while V, J and clone size come from that table. The sample yields about 14,000 clones; over 65% were counted once. The ten largest clones represent less than 3.5% of the sample.

This sample's time point label indicates: before neoadjuvant nivolumab. The patients had newly diagnosed stage II-IVA oral cavity squamous cell carcinoma and had not received any prior systemic or radiation treatment. The cohort was composed of patients with HPV-negative, locally advanced oral cavity squamous cell carcinoma. Peripheral blood mononuclear cells were analyzed directly and were not maintained or expanded in culture. The samples were drawn from a longitudinal correlative study tied to a single-arm phase II trial testing neoadjuvant nivolumab in oral cavity squamous cell carcinoma. Subject-matched pre- and post-treatment PBMCs and tumors from three responders and three non-responders underwent genomic DNA-based TCRbeta sequencing. Peripheral blood mononuclear cells were collected before nivolumab treatment and were collected again after treatment, at the time of surgery. Genomic DNA was isolated from PBMCs using the Maxwell RSC DNA from Cells kit.

The sample is drawn from a study of neoadjuvant anti-PD-1 for oral cavity cancer (dated by TCRdb to 2020 to 2022). In terms of the full investigation: Patients mostly received three to four biweekly doses of nivolumab at 3 mg/kg before curative-intent surgical resection. For patients who did not progress, a fourth nivolumab dose was given around day 43, followed by definitive surgical resection on days 50-56. Responders were defined as patients with complete response, partial response or stable disease by RECIST 1.1; non-responders were defined as patients with progression. The parent correlative cohort had approximately twelve patients and a response rate of 33%. Broad study findings and their caveats: The TCR analyses had only a few patients in each response group, and the authors called for validation in larger cohorts. After neoadjuvant nivolumab, T cell clonality (Gini index) in PBMCs was significantly higher in non-responders than in responders. Higher pretreatment blood TCRbeta clonality and lower post-treatment tumor TCRbeta clonality were correlated with higher pretreatment blood Treg/Th17 ratios.

The V gene is TRBV19 and the J gene is TRBJ2-3, with 7 bases aligning to TRBD2. This receptor was taken from a person aged 35 to 85 with oral cavity squamous cell carcinoma. This specimen consisted of PBMCs, obtained before nivolumab (anti-PD-1) treatment. The DNA sequence reads TGTGCCAGTAGTATGGCAGCGGGGACCACTACGCAGTATTTT. Its protein reads: CASSMAAGTTTQYF.